The 21 T cell receptor beta chains below all came from one sample that was sequenced in a study of graft-versus-host responses after intestinal transplantation. TCRdb keeps only in-frame clones here, not all; method: immunoSEQ multiplex PCR. The repertoire holds around 110,000 clones, with 90% as singletons. No cognate antigen is known for these TCRs. The starting material was unstimulated CD4+ T cells sorted from spleen or lymph node cells, obtained before intestinal transplant. These receptors were obtained from a human donor who received an intestinal transplant.

The chain joins TRBV12-5 to TRBJ2-6, with a weak D call TRBD1 (6 bases). Germline V gene sequence: CDR1 LGHNT, CDR2 FRNRAP. CDR3 length equals 17 residues. V gave up 6 bases and J gave up 1 base, with 16 bases separating them. CDR3 protein: CASGPRAGESGANVLTF. CDR3 in DNA: TGTGCTAGTGGCCCGCGAGCAGGGGAATCTGGGGCCAACGTCCTGACTTTC.

The chain uses TRBV27 and TRBJ1-3; a weak D match, TRBD1 (6 bases). The CDR3 is 15 residues long. V lost 6 bases, J lost 0 bases, and 12 bases lay in between. CDR1 MNHEY and CDR2 SMNVEV come from the germline V gene (reference sequence). The CDR3 DNA reads as TGTGCCAGCAGGAAACAGGGCGGCTCTGGAAACACCATATATTTT. Encoded protein: CASRKQGGSGNTIYF.

The CDR3 DNA follows: TGTGCCAGCATTAGACTAGCGGAACCCTACGAGCAGTACTTC. This encodes CASIRLAEPYEQYF. The chain couples TRBV2 to TRBJ2-7; 9 positions agree with TRBD2. The trim removed 7 bases at V and 2 bases at J, leaving 6 bases unmatched. The CDR3 extends over 14 amino acids. Germline CDR1 SNHLY, CDR2 FYNNEI.

The CDR3 region has the DNA TGTGCCAGCAGTGAGGCAGGGCGTGCTGAAGCTTTCTTT. Its protein product is CASSEAGRAEAFF. The chain carries TRBV25-1 and TRBJ1-1; D is perhaps TRBD1 (5 bases). The CDR3 length is 13 residues. Trimming removed 3 bases at V and 6 bases at J, with 11 bases between. The germline gives CDR1 MGHDK, CDR2 SYGVNS.

The chain links TRBV5-1 to TRBJ2-7, with 10 positions matching TRBD1. CDR1 and CDR2 (germline): SGHRS, YFSETQ. This CDR3 has 16 residues. The V and J ends lost 7 bases and 3 bases, in that order; junction bases with no gene match: 13. DNA for the CDR3: TGCGCCAGCGCCCCCGGGACAGGGGTAGGGGGCTACGAGCAGTACTTC. Amino acid sequence: CASAPGTGVGGYEQYF.

The chain employs TRBV5-4 and TRBJ2-3; TRBD1 is a possible D gene (6 bases). The CDR3 spans 16 residues. Germline V gives CDR1 SGHNT, CDR2 YYREEE (reference sequence). V lost 0 bases and J 2 bases, leaving 13 bases between the germline ends. The CDR3 DNA sequence: TGTGCCAGCAGCTTGGTTGCTCGGACAGCCACAGATACGCAGTATTTT. Its protein is CASSLVARTATDTQYF.

The chain uses TRBV5-5 and TRBJ1-1; D may be TRBD1 (6 bases). Per the germline V gene, CDR1 is SGHKS and CDR2 is YYEKEE (reference sequence). The CDR3 extends over 16 amino acids. Trimming removed 2 bases from V and 0 bases from J, with 14 bases in between. The CDR3 protein is CASSFDQGTMNTEAFF. CDR3 DNA: TGTGCCAGCAGCTTTGATCAGGGGACCATGAACACTGAAGCTTTCTTT. Looking up the rest from reference TRBV5-5 and TRBJ1-1 gives the full variable domain: DAGVTQSPTHLIKTRGQQVTLRCSPISGHKSVSWYQQVLGQGPQFIFQYYEKEERGRGNFPDRFSARQFPNYSSELNVNALLLGDSALYLCASSFDQGTMNTEAFFGQGTRLTVV.

V and J are TRBV19 and TRBJ2-7, with a tentative D call TRBD2 (5 bases). The V gene's germline CDR1 is LNHDA and CDR2 SQIVND (reference sequence). The CDR3 has 16 amino acids. Trimming took off 4 bases at V and 0 bases at J, with 16 bases between the two ends. CDR3 DNA: TGTGCCAGTAGTACCCGAGGGCGTACCAGCTCCTACGAGCAGTACTTC. This encodes CASSTRGRTSSYEQYF.

The chain combines TRBV5-1 with TRBJ2-2; maybe TRBD2 (7 bases). This CDR3 spans 16 amino acids. The V and J ends lost 3 bases and 0 bases respectively, with 12 bases between them. The germline CDR1 and CDR2 sequences are SGHRS and YFSETQ. DNA for the CDR3: TGCGCCAGCAGCTATAACGGGGGGCCGAACACCGGGGAGCTGTTTTTT. Its translation is CASSYNGGPNTGELFF.

The chain links TRBV4-2 to TRBJ2-3, with TRBD2 identical over 8 bases. V dropped 5 bases and J dropped 4; count of bases not matched to a gene: 5. Germline V lookup: CDR1 LGHNA, CDR2 YNFKEQ. The CDR3 loop spans 14 amino acids. The CDR3 sequence: CASSNGGGSDTQYF. The CDR3 DNA reads as TGTGCCAGCAGCAACGGGGGGGGGTCAGATACGCAGTATTTT.

The rearrangement links TRBV28 to TRBJ1-1; 8 bases align to TRBD1. Looked up from germline, CDR1 is MDHEN and CDR2 is SYDVKM. The CDR3 loop spans 17 amino acids. V was pared by 1 base and J by 1 base, with 8 bases of the junction left unmatched. CDR3 bases: TGTGCCAGCAGTTTATCCCGACTGGGACAGGAGAACACTGAAGCTTTCTTT. Protein: CASSLSRLGQENTEAFF.

This chain uses TRBV30 with TRBJ2-3, with a possible D match to TRBD2 (7 bases). CDR3 length: 13 amino acids. Per germline, CDR1 GTSNPN and CDR2 SVGIG (reference sequence). V shed 2 bases and J shed 6 bases, with 12 bases lying between them. This CDR3 is CAWSSGTIDTQYF. DNA of the CDR3: TGTGCCTGGAGTAGCGGGACAATTGATACGCAGTATTTT.

The chain combines TRBV7-9 with TRBJ1-2; D perhaps matches TRBD1 (5 bases). Germline values: CDR1 SEHNR, CDR2 FQNEAQ (reference sequence). V was clipped by 1 base and J by 8 bases, with 17 bases between them. CDR3 size: 15 residues. CDR3 sequence reads: CASSLGVDAAGGYTF. CDR3 DNA sequence: TGTGCCAGCAGCTTAGGAGTAGACGCCGCAGGGGGCTACACCTTC.

The V and J genes are TRBV6-6 and TRBJ2-2; 10 bases are shared with TRBD1. The V gene end was trimmed by 6 bases and the J gene end by 5 bases; junction bases not matched to a gene: 3. CDR1 is MNHNY and CDR2 is SVGAGI in the germline V gene (reference sequence). The CDR3 spans 14 residues. Written as DNA, the CDR3 is TGTGCCAGCAGCCGACAGGGGGCTACCGGGGAGCTGTTTTTT. Its translation is CASSRQGATGELFF.

The rearrangement links TRBV5-6 to TRBJ2-7; 7 nucleotides align to TRBD2. This CDR3 is 17 amino acids long. V shed 4 bases, J shed 7 bases, and the junction held 20 bases outside the gene matches. CDR1 and CDR2 (germline): SGHDT, YYEEEE. The DNA of the CDR3 is TGTGCCAGCAGCCGCTTGACGCGGGGAGGGACTCCGTGGGAGCAGTACTTC. As protein: CASSRLTRGGTPWEQYF. Supplemented by reference TRBV5-6 and TRBJ2-7, the full variable domain reads DAGVTQSPTHLIKTRGQQVTLRCSPKSGHDTVSWYQQALGQGPQFIFQYYEEEERQRGNFPDRFSGHQFPNYSSELNVNALLLGDSALYLCASSRLTRGGTPWEQYFGPGTRLTVT.

The V call is TRBV6-6, the J call TRBJ1-2, with D possibly being TRBD1 (5 bases). This CDR3 is 12 amino acids long. Trimming removed 8 bases at V and 3 bases at J, with 10 bases between. The germline gives CDR1 MNHNY, CDR2 SVGAGI (reference sequence). CDR3 amino acids: CASAGKDYGYTF. In nucleotides, the CDR3 is TGTGCCAGCGCAGGGAAGGACTATGGCTACACCTTC.

CDR3 protein: CASRGGIEAFF. The DNA of the CDR3 is TGTGCCAGCAGGGGGGGGATCGAAGCTTTCTTT. The chain joins TRBV6-1 to TRBJ1-1; D possibly corresponds to TRBD1 (5 bases). This CDR3 comprises 11 residues. V lost 6 bases, J lost 8 bases, and 10 bases lay in between. Looked up from germline, CDR1 is MNHNS and CDR2 is SASEGT.

The sample holds one count of this clone. The V and J genes are TRBV28 and TRBJ1-2, with 7 positions matching TRBD1. The CDR3 is 15 residues long. Trimming cost V 7 bases and J 1 base; bases outside gene matches: 9. Germline CDR1 is MDHEN and CDR2 is SYDVKM. As DNA, the CDR3 is TGTGCCAGCACCGCAGGACAGGTTATTAACTATGGCTACACCTTC. Encoded protein: CASTAGQVINYGYTF.

The chain combines TRBV18 with TRBJ1-2; 7 bases are shared with TRBD1. Germline trimming cut 2 bases from V and 4 bases from J; bases unmatched to any gene: 4. Per the germline V gene, CDR1 is KGHSH and CDR2 is LQKENI. The CDR3 consists of 14 residues. The CDR3 region is CASSPEGALYGYTF. As DNA, the CDR3 is TGTGCCAGCTCACCAGAGGGGGCCCTCTATGGCTACACCTTC.

The chain employs TRBV30 and TRBJ2-1, with 7 bases lining up with TRBD2. Unmatched junction bases numbered 8, after V lost 0 bases and J lost 0 bases. The germline gives CDR1 GTSNPN, CDR2 SVGIG (reference sequence). This CDR3 has 17 amino acids. The CDR3 is CAWSVRSLASSYNEQFF. The CDR3 nucleotides read TGTGCCTGGAGTGTACGATCACTAGCGAGCTCCTACAATGAGCAGTTCTTC. Using reference TRBV30 and TRBJ2-1 for the parts outside the CDR3, the full variable domain is SQTIHQWPATLVQPVGSPLSLECTVEGTSNPNLYWYRQAAGRGLQLLFYSVGIGQISSEVPQNLSASRPQDRQFILSSKKLLLSDSGFYLCAWSVRSLASSYNEQFFGPGTRLTVL.

This chain joins TRBV6-1 and TRBJ2-7, with D maybe TRBD2 (5 bases). This CDR3 region has 14 residues. Germline V CDR1 and CDR2: MNHNS, SASEGT. V was clipped by 8 bases and J by 2 bases, with 16 bases between them. The CDR3 DNA follows: TGTGCCAGCCTGGTCGGGGAAAGGCCCTACGAGCAGTACTTC. It codes for CASLVGERPYEQYF.